One sample yielded the 26 T cell receptor beta chains listed below, sequenced in a study of T cells in Graves' hyperthyroidism and ophthalmopathy (dated by TCRdb to the late 2010s). Library generation was performed with multiplex PCR. TCRdb records Illumina HiSeq 2000 as the sequencer. The TCR beta CDR3 regions were amplified from the RNA transcripts. A first-round RT-PCR of the TCR CDR3 used the HTBI primer set with the Qiagen OneStep RT-PCR kit. The public reads were run again by TCRdb, first through fastp at Q25 and then through MiXCR, and only productive beta chains were kept. Every entry covers one CDR3 protein and lists the most common genes and DNA from its rows. Across this sample there are approximately 58,000 distinct CDR3 sequences, with roughly 52% seen only once. The top ten hold under 15% of the sample. Material for sequencing was blood. The source is a woman aged 25 to 39 with Graves' ophthalmopathy.

This clonotype was observed many times. The rearrangement joins TRBV6-5 to TRBJ1-2; D may be TRBD1 (5 bases). This CDR3 is 12 amino acids long. Germline values: CDR1 MNHEY, CDR2 SVGAGI. Trimming left V 0 bases short and J 8 bases short, with 7 bases between. The CDR3 region has the DNA TGTGCCAGCAGTTACTCAGGGGACGGCTACACCTTC. This gives the protein CASSYSGDGYTF.

This rearrangement joins TRBV20-1 to TRBJ1-1, with D tentatively TRBD1 (5 bases). This CDR3 is 12 amino acids long. Germline assignment: CDR1 DFQATT and CDR2 SNEGSKA (reference sequence). V dropped 5 bases and J dropped 3 bases, with 10 bases sitting between them. Here the CDR3 reads CSAVGGDTEAFF. DNA for the CDR3: TGCAGTGCTGTCGGGGGGGACACTGAAGCTTTCTTT.

To note about this clonotype: A single base separates this from a much larger clone, so it may be a read error. The rearrangement joins TRBV27 to TRBJ1-1; D uncertain. The germline CDR1 and CDR2 sequences are MNHEY and SMNVEV (reference sequence). The CDR3 consists of 12 residues. Trimming stripped 2 bases from V and 3 bases from J, with 4 bases between. DNA of the CDR3: TGTGCCAGCAGTTTACCCGACACTGAAGCTTTCTTT. This translates into CASSLPDTEAFF.

This chain joins TRBV19 and TRBJ2-3; unclear D gene. V lost 11 bases to trimming and J lost 2 bases, with 20 bases between them. Looked up from germline, CDR1 is LNHDA and CDR2 is SQIVND (reference sequence). The length of the CDR3 is 15 residues. The CDR3 nucleotides are TGTGCCGGTGGTATAGAGTCGCTCATCACAGATACGCAGTATTTT. Its protein is CAGGIESLITDTQYF.

This clonotype was detected only once. In this CDR3 the conserved last residue, phenylalanine or tryptophan, is missing, so a read error is likely. It is unclear where the CDR3 begins or ends on the DNA, so no DNA is shown, and the CDR3 is as TCRdb lists it. The rearrangement links TRBV6-2 or TRBV6-3 to TRBJ2-6. The CDR3 is 8 residues long, ends included. Germline lookup yields CDR1 MNHEY and CDR2 SVGEGT. This chain's CDR3 is CASRERTS.

This clonotype was observed at least ten times. The gene calls are TRBV12-3 or TRBV12-4 and TRBJ1-1; no clear D. Trimming pared 5 bases from V and 1 base from J, leaving 11 bases between. The CDR3 covers 14 residues. The CDR3 loop reads CASSTPAGNTEAFF. Written as DNA, the CDR3 is TGTGCCAGCAGTACACCAGCGGGGAACACTGAAGCTTTCTTT.

Comment on this clonotype: Germline and junction disagree at one end, which may indicate a read error. This chain joins TRBV6-1 and TRBJ2-1, with unresolved D. This CDR3 spans 13 amino acids. The germline V gene has CDR1 MNHNS and CDR2 SASEGT. The chain's CDR3 is CASSLTAYNEQLF. The DNA of the CDR3 is TGTGCCAGCAGCTTAACAGCCTACAATGAGCAGCTCTTC.

The chain employs TRBV2 and TRBJ2-1; D perhaps matches TRBD2 (5 bases). The CDR3 loop spans 19 amino acids. Germline V gives CDR1 SNHLY, CDR2 FYNNEI. Trimming removed 4 bases from V and 0 bases from J, with 22 bases in between. CDR3 residues: CASSAPSGGASSSYNEQFF. The CDR3 DNA is TGTGCCAGCAGTGCCCCCTCTGGAGGTGCTTCGAGCTCCTACAATGAGCAGTTCTTC.

This clonotype has at least ten counts. The chain joins TRBV28 to TRBJ1-1; 8 bases match TRBD1. With V trimmed by 2 bases and J by 7 bases, 6 bases remained unmatched. This CDR3 has 14 amino acids. Germline V CDR1 and CDR2: MDHEN, SYDVKM. Here the CDR3 DNA reads TGTGCCAGCAGTTTACTCCAGGGGGCCGTTGAAGCTTTCTTT. Protein sequence: CASSLLQGAVEAFF. Based on the CDR3 plus reference TRBV28 and TRBJ1-1, the full variable domain is DVKVTQSSRYLVKRTGEKVFLECVQDMDHENMFWYRQDPGLGLRLIYFSYDVKMKEKGDIPEGYSVSREKKERFSLILESASTNQTSMYLCASSLLQGAVEAFFGQGTRLTVV.

This chain joins TRBV20-1 and TRBJ1-4; 11 bases map to TRBD1. The CDR3 consists of 14 residues. Germline values: CDR1 DFQATT, CDR2 SNEGSKA (reference sequence). CDR3 amino acids: CSQKAGQGGEKLFF. The DNA of the CDR3 is TGCTCCCAAAAGGCGGGACAGGGGGGCGAAAAACTGTTTTTT.

This clonotype occurred many times. The chain carries TRBV7-2 and TRBJ1-6; TRBD1 is a possible D gene (6 bases). Trimming took off 4 bases at V and 8 bases at J, with 15 bases between the two ends. The CDR3 contains 15 residues. Germline V CDR1 and CDR2: SGHTA, FQGNSA. The CDR3 here is CASSSRTTGYSPLHF. CDR3 sequence (DNA): TGTGCCAGCAGCTCACGAACAACAGGGTATTCACCCCTCCACTTT.

This clonotype was counted at least ten times. The chain carries TRBV28 and TRBJ1-1; 9 bases are a match to TRBD1. J gave up 4 bases and V 3 bases, and 3 bases lay outside the gene matches. Germline loops: CDR1 MDHEN, CDR2 SYDVKM. This CDR3 is 14 amino acids long. CDR3 nucleotides: TGTGCCAGCAGTTTCGGACAGGGGAGCACTGAAGCTTTCTTT. It translates to CASSFGQGSTEAFF.

As concerns this clonotype: The junction and the germline gene differ at one end; a read error may be behind it. The chain has TRBV7-8 and TRBJ2-3; 8 nucleotides match TRBD2. Germline-derived CDR1 and CDR2 are SGHVS and FQNEAQ. The CDR3 has 15 amino acids. CDR3 sequence reads: CAGSRRGAGTDTQYF. CDR3 DNA: TGTGCCGGCAGCCGGCGGGGGGCTGGGACAGATACGCAGTATTTT.

This clonotype was recorded at least ten times. V usage is TRBV12-3 or TRBV12-4 and J usage is TRBJ2-7; tentatively, D is TRBD2 (5 bases). V shed 3 bases and J shed 0 bases, with 15 bases lying between them. The CDR3 contains 16 residues. In DNA form, the CDR3 reads TGTGCCAGCAGTTTGTTAGGCCCGCGGGTCTCCTACGAGCAGTACTTC. Translating it yields CASSLLGPRVSYEQYF.

This clonotype was seen ten or more times. The chain couples TRBV12-3 or TRBV12-4 to TRBJ1-3; no firm D call. The CDR3 runs 11 residues. V lost 4 bases, J lost 2 bases, and 0 bases lay in between. CDR3 nucleotides: TGTGCCAGCAGTTCTGGAAACACCATATATTTT. This sequence encodes CASSSGNTIYF.

This clonotype was recorded many times. V and J are TRBV6-1 and TRBJ1-2; D possibly corresponds to TRBD1 (5 bases). CDR1 and CDR2 from the germline V gene are MNHNS and SASEGT. The V gene lost 9 bases and the J gene lost 5 bases, with 16 bases spanning the gap. The CDR3 has 13 amino acids. The CDR3 DNA reads as TGTGCCAGTGCCCTCGACAGAAAATATGGCTACACCTTC. It is translated as CASALDRKYGYTF.

This clonotype came up many times. The chain links TRBV20-1 to TRBJ1-1; D remains ambiguous. Trimming removed 0 bases at V and 1 base at J, with 12 bases between. The CDR3 is made up of 15 amino acids. The germline gives CDR1 DFQATT, CDR2 SNEGSKA (reference sequence). CDR3 sequence: CSARDFGRANTEAFF. The CDR3 coding sequence is TGCAGTGCTAGAGATTTCGGACGGGCGAACACTGAAGCTTTCTTT.

This clonotype was recorded once. V is TRBV3-1 and J is TRBJ2-2; no reliable D call. CDR3 size: 14 residues. Trimming took 4 bases from V and 6 from J, leaving 12 bases between them. CDR1 is LGHDT, CDR2 YNNKEL, per germline (reference sequence). Here the CDR3 reads CASSRFTNPGELFF. In nucleotides, the CDR3 is TGTGCCAGCAGCCGATTCACAAACCCCGGGGAGCTGTTTTTT.

This clonotype was counted once. One junction end does not reproduce the germline sequence, and a read error may be involved. The chain uses TRBV7-9 and TRBJ2-2; the D gene is possibly TRBD2 (5 bases). The CDR3 runs 15 residues. CDR1 is SEHNR, CDR2 FQNEAQ, per germline (reference sequence). The CDR3 DNA reads TGTGCCAGCATCAAAGCCGGGATTAGCACCGGGCAGCTGTTTTTT. Translating it yields CASIKAGISTGQLFF.

Note on this clonotype: A junction boundary mismatches the germline segment, possibly from a read error. CDR3 region: CSRKAGVLNEQFF. CDR3 DNA: TGTTCCCGAAAGGCGGGAGTCCTGAATGAGCAGTTCTTC. The rearrangement joins TRBV20-1 to TRBJ2-1, with 7 nucleotides matching TRBD2. The CDR3 has 13 residues. Germline CDR1 is DFQATT and CDR2 is SNEGSKA (reference sequence).

This clonotype was detected many times. V gene TRBV6-5 combines with J gene TRBJ2-7, with 7 bases lining up with TRBD2. CDR3 length: 17 amino acids. With 5 bases clipped from V and 3 bases from J, the junction kept 16 bases outside the gene matches. Per the germline V gene, CDR1 is MNHEY and CDR2 is SVGAGI. CDR3 amino acids: CASSQFPLRDYLYEQYF. The CDR3 nucleotides read TGTGCCAGCAGTCAATTTCCCCTCAGGGACTACCTCTACGAGCAGTACTTC.

Comment on this clonotype: The final CDR3 position lacks the conserved phenylalanine or tryptophan, pointing to a likely read error. The V and J genes are TRBV7-9 and TRBJ2-1, with TRBD2 matching 7 bases. Germline CDR1 SEHNR, CDR2 FQNEAQ (reference sequence). This CDR3 spans 18 amino acids. In DNA form, the CDR3 reads TGTACCAGCAGCTTAGGGTCATGGGGCGGGAGCAGAAGGAATGAGCAGTTCCTC. Encoded protein: CTSSLGSWGGSRRNEQFL.

This clonotype was picked up a small number of times. CDR3 residues: CASVRGNEQFF. CDR3 nucleotide sequence: TGTGCCAGTGTTAGGGGCAATGAGCAGTTCTTC. This chain connects TRBV19 to TRBJ2-1; D is possibly TRBD1 (5 bases). Trimming removed 8 bases from V and 6 bases from J, with 8 bases in between. The V gene's germline CDR1 is LNHDA and CDR2 SQIVND (reference sequence). The CDR3 runs to 11 residues.

This clonotype was picked up many times. The chain recombines TRBV5-6 with TRBJ1-2, with 9 bases that match TRBD1. The V gene's germline CDR1 is SGHDT and CDR2 YYEEEE. V dropped 4 bases and J dropped 4; count of bases not matched to a gene: 8. The CDR3 sequence is 15 residues long. DNA for the CDR3: TGTGCCAGCAGCCTAACCGGGACAGGGTCCTATGGCTACACCTTC. It is translated as CASSLTGTGSYGYTF.

This clonotype was counted at least ten times. This may be a read error: a much more frequent sequence differs by one nucleotide. The V gene is TRBV7-9, the J gene TRBJ2-7, with 8 nucleotides matching TRBD1. The CDR3 sequence is 13 residues long. Trimming cost V 8 bases and J 7 bases; bases outside gene matches: 10. The germline gives CDR1 SEHNR, CDR2 FQNEAQ (reference sequence). The CDR3 reads CASGTGGVGEQYF. CDR3 DNA sequence: TGTGCCAGCGGAACAGGGGGAGTGGGTGAGCAGTACTTC.

This clonotype was observed at least ten times. The chain uses TRBV6-4 and TRBJ1-4; perhaps TRBD1 as D (5 bases). The V and J ends lost 2 bases and 10 bases respectively, with 11 bases between them. This CDR3 is built from 13 residues. Germline V gene data show CDR1 as MRHNA and CDR2 as SNTAGT. The CDR3 region has the DNA TGTGCCAGCAGTGACGGCTGGGGCGGAAAACTGTTTTTT. Translated: CASSDGWGGKLFF.